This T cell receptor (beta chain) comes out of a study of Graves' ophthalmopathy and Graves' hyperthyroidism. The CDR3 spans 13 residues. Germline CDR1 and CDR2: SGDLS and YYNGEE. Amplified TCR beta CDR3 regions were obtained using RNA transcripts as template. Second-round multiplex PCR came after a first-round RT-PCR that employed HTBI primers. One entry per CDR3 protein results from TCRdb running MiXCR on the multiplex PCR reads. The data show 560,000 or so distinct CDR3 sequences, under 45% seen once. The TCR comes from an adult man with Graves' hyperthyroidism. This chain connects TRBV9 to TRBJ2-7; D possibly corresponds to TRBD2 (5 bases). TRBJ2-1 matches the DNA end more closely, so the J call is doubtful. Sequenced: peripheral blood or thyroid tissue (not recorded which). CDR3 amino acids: CASSESGYNEQFF. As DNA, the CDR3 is TGTGCCAGCAGCGAGTCGGGGTACAATGAGCAGTTCTTC.